The table lists the clone carrying this T cell receptor beta chain with many counts. This sample is drawn from a study of blood T cell repertoires in COVID-19. The CDR3 is made up of 14 amino acids. Deletions cut 1 base from V and 2 bases from J, with 9 bases between. Germline lookup yields CDR1 SEHNR and CDR2 FQNEAQ (reference sequence). Cohort placement rested on clinical history that participants reported themselves. Sequencing was performed with immunoSEQ multiplex PCR; in TCRdb, only in-frame clones are kept and a portion is missing. The top ten hold about 3% of the sample, which has approximately 240,000 clones, 85% to 90% seen once.

The material sequenced was PBMCs or T cells enriched from blood (not recorded which). This chain connects TRBV7-9 to TRBJ2-7; unclear D gene. The receptor comes from a woman between 18 and 30 years old in a cohort exposed to, infected with or recovered from COVID-19 (not recorded which). Here the CDR3 reads CASSLGGQAYEQYF. The DNA for the CDR3 is TGTGCCAGCAGCTTAGGTGGGCAGGCCTACGAGCAGTACTTC.